Here is one TCR beta chain with its context. Its antigen is undetermined. Trimming cost V 3 bases and J 2 bases, with 10 bases left between them. Germline CDR1 SGDLS, CDR2 YYNGEE. The CDR3 sequence is 14 residues long. Anyone with autoimmune disease history or systemic immunosuppression was excluded. Clones were read by immunoSEQ multiplex PCR, and TCRdb kept only the in-frame ones, dropping some. The data show tens of thousands of clones, under 90% seen once. The data stem from a study of OX40 agonist ivuxolimab in advanced cancers. Study-wide findings and caveats: Expanded clones were, on average, more numerous among CD8+ T cells than CD4+.

This rearrangement joins TRBV9 to TRBJ2-3; D tentatively reads TRBD1 or TRBD2 (5 bases each). The specimen comprised CD4+ or CD8+ T cells sorted from blood, sampled in a trial of the OX40 agonist ivuxolimab. The sequence was obtained from an adult with an advanced solid tumor such as melanoma, head and neck, liver or kidney cancer. The CDR3 coding sequence is TGTGCCAGCAGCGGTCCCGGGGCCACAGATACGCAGTATTTT. This sequence encodes CASSGPGATDTQYF.